The clone carrying this T cell receptor (beta chain) was picked up a small number of times. This entry belongs to a study of control samples from healthy donors and cancer patients. CDR3 length: 16 amino acids. Germline assignment: CDR1 SGHTA and CDR2 FQGNSA. V was clipped by 1 base and J by 2 bases, with 9 bases between them. Generated by immunoSEQ multiplex PCR, the TCRdb table keeps only in-frame clones and is missing some. The data contain around 53,000 clones, 65% to 90% of them seen just once; the ten biggest clones take up roughly 2.8%. Sample: PBMCs. The genes are TRBV7-2 and TRBJ2-6; D unresolved. This sequence originates from a woman aged 50 to 65 with lung cancer. The CDR3 DNA sequence: TGTGCCAGCAGCTTAGTAGGCCGGGCTGGGGCCAACGTCCTGACTTTC. Translation gives CASSLVGRAGANVLTF.